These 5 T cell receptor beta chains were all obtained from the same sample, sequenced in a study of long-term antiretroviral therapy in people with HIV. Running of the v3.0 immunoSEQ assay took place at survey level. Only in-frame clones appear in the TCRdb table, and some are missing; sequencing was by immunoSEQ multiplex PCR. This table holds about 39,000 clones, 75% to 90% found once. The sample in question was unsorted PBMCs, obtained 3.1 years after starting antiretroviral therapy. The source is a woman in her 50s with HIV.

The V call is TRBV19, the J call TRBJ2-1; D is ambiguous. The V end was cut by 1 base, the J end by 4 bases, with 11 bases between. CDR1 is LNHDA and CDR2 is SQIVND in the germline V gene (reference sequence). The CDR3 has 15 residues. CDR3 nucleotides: TGTGCCAGTAGTATAGGGCAGAGCTTATACAATGAGCAGTTCTTC. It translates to CASSIGQSLYNEQFF.

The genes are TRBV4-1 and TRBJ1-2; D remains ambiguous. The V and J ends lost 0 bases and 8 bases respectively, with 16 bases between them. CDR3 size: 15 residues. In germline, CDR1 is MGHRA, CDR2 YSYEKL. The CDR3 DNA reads TGCGCCAGCAGCCAAGAAAGGGCGGACGTCTGGGGCTACACCTTC. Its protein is CASSQERADVWGYTF.

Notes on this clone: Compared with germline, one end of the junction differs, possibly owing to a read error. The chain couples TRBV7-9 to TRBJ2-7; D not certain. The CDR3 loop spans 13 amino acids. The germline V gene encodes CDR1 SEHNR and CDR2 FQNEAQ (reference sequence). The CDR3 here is CASSPMTAYGQYF. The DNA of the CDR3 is TGTGCCAGCAGCCCGATGACCGCCTACGGGCAGTACTTC. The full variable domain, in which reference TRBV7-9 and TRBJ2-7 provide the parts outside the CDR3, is DTGVSQNPRHKITKRGQNVTFRCDPISEHNRLYWYRQTLGQGPEFLTYFQNEAQLEKSRLLSDRFSAERPKGSFSTLEIQRTEQGDSAMYLCASSPMTAYGQYFGPGTRLTVT.

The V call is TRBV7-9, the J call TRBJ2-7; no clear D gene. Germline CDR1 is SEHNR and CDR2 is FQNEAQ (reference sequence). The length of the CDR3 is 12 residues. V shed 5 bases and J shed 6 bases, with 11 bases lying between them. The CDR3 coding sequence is TGTGCCAGCAGCCCAAGTACTCGCGAGCAGTACTTC. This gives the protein CASSPSTREQYF.

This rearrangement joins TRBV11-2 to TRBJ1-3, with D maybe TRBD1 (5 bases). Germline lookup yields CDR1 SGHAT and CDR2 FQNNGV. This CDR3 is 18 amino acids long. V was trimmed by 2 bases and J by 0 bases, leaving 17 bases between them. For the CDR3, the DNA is TGTGCCAGCAGCTTACAGGGATACGGGGGAATCTCTGGAAACACCATATATTTT. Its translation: CASSLQGYGGISGNTIYF.